Following are 26 T cell receptor beta chains from one sample sequenced in a study of T cell repertoires in cytomegalovirus infection. No antigens are known for them. From the reads, TCRdb called clonotypes with MiXCR, one entry per CDR3 protein. The sample includes around 770,000 distinct CDR3 sequences, just under 30% of them seen just once. The starting material was cultured CD8+ T cells from PBMCs, obtained from culture after CMV antigen stimulation. The receptors originated from a human donor in good health (CMV status not recorded). Some clones in this sample may be carry-over from other donors' samples.

Only a few counts were recorded for this clonotype. The genes are TRBV7-9 and TRBJ1-5; no definite D call. The germline V and J ends were trimmed by 0 bases and 5 bases, with 5 bases remaining between them. Germline CDR1 is SEHNR and CDR2 is FQNEAQ (reference sequence). CDR3 length: 13 amino acids. In DNA form, the CDR3 reads TGTGCCAGCAGCTTAGCCAACCATCAGCCCCAGCATTTT. Amino acid sequence: CASSLANHQPQHF. The full variable domain, rest sourced from reference TRBV7-9 and TRBJ1-5, is DTGVSQNPRHKITKRGQNVTFRCDPISEHNRLYWYRQTLGQGPEFLTYFQNEAQLEKSRLLSDRFSAERPKGSFSTLEIQRTEQGDSAMYLCASSLANHQPQHFGDGTRLSIL.

J is TRBJ2-5 and V is TRBV7-9, with 7 bases identical to TRBD1. With V trimmed by 7 bases and J by 5 bases, 10 bases remained unmatched. The CDR3 is 14 amino acids. The germline V gene encodes CDR1 SEHNR and CDR2 FQNEAQ (reference sequence). In DNA form, the CDR3 reads TGTGCCAGCATCCTTGGGACAGAAGGGGAGACCCAGTACTTC. It encodes CASILGTEGETQYF.

The chain recombines TRBV28 with TRBJ1-2; D is uncertain. This CDR3 spans 13 amino acids. Trimming took off 5 bases at V and 8 bases at J, with 15 bases between the two ends. The germline V gene encodes CDR1 MDHEN and CDR2 SYDVKM. CDR3 DNA sequence: TGTGCCAGCAGTACCCTAGACTTCGGGGGCTACACCTTC. This encodes CASSTLDFGGYTF.

This clonotype was detected a few times. The V gene is TRBV25-1, the J gene TRBJ1-5; D not certain. This CDR3 has 14 residues. V lost 3 bases to trimming and J lost 6 bases, with 12 bases between them. Germline assignment: CDR1 MGHDK and CDR2 SYGVNS. The CDR3 sequence is CASSEAGSGQPQHF. The CDR3 region has the DNA TGTGCCAGCAGTGAGGCGGGATCGGGTCAGCCCCAGCATTTT.

The rearrangement joins TRBV15 to TRBJ1-2, with 7 bases lining up with TRBD1. The V segment lost 7 bases and the J segment 2 bases; nucleotides outside the gene matches: 4. The germline CDR1 and CDR2 sequences are LNHNV and YYDKDF (reference sequence). The CDR3 is made up of 13 amino acids. This CDR3 reads CATTSTGNYGYTF. The CDR3 region has the DNA TGTGCCACCACTTCGACAGGGAACTATGGCTACACCTTC. Full variable domain (outside the CDR3, taken from reference TRBV15 and TRBJ1-2): DAMVIQNPRYQVTQFGKPVTLSCSQTLNHNVMYWYQQKSSQAPKLLFHYYDKDFNNEADTPDNFQSRRPNTSFCFLDIRSPGLGDTAMYLCATTSTGNYGYTFGSGTRLTVV.

J is TRBJ1-2 and V is TRBV6-5, with D hard to call. The CDR3 contains 14 residues. V lost 0 bases and J lost 4, with 9 bases in between. In germline, CDR1 is MNHEY, CDR2 SVGAGI. The CDR3 protein is CASSYSTWGYGYTF. The CDR3 DNA reads as TGTGCCAGCAGTTACTCGACCTGGGGCTATGGCTACACCTTC.

The chain has TRBV6-1 and TRBJ2-7; D is unclear. V was trimmed by 7 bases and J by 3 bases, leaving 16 bases between them. This CDR3 region has 14 residues. Germline assignment: CDR1 MNHNS and CDR2 SASEGT. The CDR3, as DNA: TGTGCCAGCAAGGCGGCAGCGCTGAGCTACGAGCAGTACGTC. Its protein is CASKAAALSYEQYV.

The CDR3 region has the DNA TGTGCCAGCAGCCGGATTGGGACTAGCGGGGGGCCACGAATCAGAGATACGCAGTATTTT. Encoded protein: CASSRIGTSGGPRIRDTQYF. The chain combines TRBV7-6 with TRBJ2-3; 15 nucleotides agree with TRBD2. The germline gives CDR1 SGHVS, CDR2 FNYEAQ. CDR3 length equals 20 residues. J was trimmed by 5 bases and V by 5 bases; bases with no gene match: 17. The full variable domain, completed using reference TRBV7-6 and TRBJ2-3, is GAGVSQSPRYKVTKRGQDVALRCDPISGHVSLYWYRQALGQGPEFLTYFNYEAQQDKSGLPNDRFSAERPEGSISTLTIQRTEQRDSAMYRCASSRIGTSGGPRIRDTQYFGPGTRLTVL.

This clonotype was observed a handful of times. The rearrangement links TRBV12-3 or TRBV12-4 to TRBJ2-5, with D maybe TRBD2 (6 bases). The CDR3 extends over 15 amino acids. V lost 5 bases and J 2 bases, leaving 15 bases between the germline ends. CDR3 amino acids: CASSRVSGNQETQYF. CDR3 nucleotide sequence: TGTGCCAGCAGTCGGGTTAGCGGAAATCAAGAGACCCAGTACTTC.

The gene calls are TRBV9 and TRBJ2-2; D ambiguous. Trimming stripped 3 bases from V and 6 bases from J, with 6 bases between. The CDR3 sequence is 12 residues long. Germline V CDR1 and CDR2: SGDLS, YYNGEE. This chain's CDR3 is CASSGPPGELFF. Written as DNA, the CDR3 is TGTGCCAGCAGCGGCCCCCCCGGGGAGCTGTTTTTT.

Details on this clonotype: One end of the junction does not line up with germline, which may come from a read error. This chain links TRBV7-6 with TRBJ2-7, with TRBD1 matching 9 bases. Germline CDR1 SGHVS, CDR2 FNYEAQ. The CDR3 covers 16 residues. Written as DNA, the CDR3 is TGTGCTAGCAGCCCAGGAGCGACAGGGGGGTCCTACGAGCAGTACTTC. It encodes CASSPGATGGSYEQYF.

This clonotype was recorded at least ten times. The chain uses TRBV7-8 and TRBJ1-1; 7 bases line up with TRBD1. V trimming: 3 bases; J trimming: 7 bases; junction bases outside the gene matches: 11. Germline V gives CDR1 SGHVS, CDR2 FQNEAQ. The CDR3 covers 15 residues. CDR3 nucleotide sequence: TGTGCCAGCAGCTTCCCTAGTGGGACAGAGTATGAAGCTTTCTTT. Its translation: CASSFPSGTEYEAFF.

In its sample, this clonotype was seen many times. This sequence joins TRBV18 and TRBJ1-2, with D possibly matching TRBD1 (5 bases). The germline CDR1 and CDR2 sequences are KGHSH and LQKENI. The V and J ends lost 2 bases and 4 bases respectively, with 8 bases between them. The CDR3 runs to 13 residues. This CDR3 reads CASSPGGTYGYTF. In nucleotides, the CDR3 is TGTGCCAGCTCACCAGGGGGTACCTATGGCTACACCTTC.

This chain uses TRBV2 with TRBJ1-2; maybe TRBD1 (6 bases). Germline V gene sequence: CDR1 SNHLY, CDR2 FYNNEI. This CDR3 has 14 residues. V lost 4 bases, J lost 4 bases, and 13 bases lay in between. This CDR3 is CASSADPDSYGYTF. In DNA form, the CDR3 reads TGTGCCAGCAGTGCCGATCCGGACAGCTATGGCTACACCTTC.

This clonotype was picked up many times. The chain couples TRBV7-2 to TRBJ2-7; 9 nucleotides line up with TRBD1. The length of the CDR3 is 18 residues. V dropped 2 bases and J dropped 4; count of bases not matched to a gene: 15. Germline V gene data show CDR1 as SGHTA and CDR2 as FQGNSA. The CDR3 protein is CASSLYHFFGQGTYEQYF. For the CDR3, the DNA is TGTGCCAGCAGCTTATATCATTTCTTCGGACAGGGGACTTACGAGCAGTACTTC. The complete variable domain, with remaining parts taken from reference TRBV7-2 and TRBJ2-7, reads GAGVSQSPSNKVTEKGKDVELRCDPISGHTALYWYRQSLGQGLEFLIYFQGNSAPDKSGLPSDRFSAERTGGSVSTLTIQRTQQEDSAVYLCASSLYHFFGQGTYEQYFGPGTRLTVT.

This clonotype was seen many times. The chain is built from TRBV7-2 and TRBJ2-2; 9 positions agree with TRBD1. CDR1 is SGHTA and CDR2 is FQGNSA in the germline V gene. J was trimmed by 3 bases and V by 3 bases; bases with no gene match: 2. The CDR3 spans 15 residues. The CDR3 spells CASSFRQGDTGELFF. In nucleotides, the CDR3 is TGTGCCAGCAGCTTCAGACAGGGGGACACCGGGGAGCTGTTTTTT.

V usage is TRBV7-4 and J usage is TRBJ1-6; 12 nucleotides agree with TRBD1. Germline V lookup: CDR1 SGHVT, CDR2 SQSDAQ. Losses at the gene ends were 2 bases for V and 6 bases for J; bases not matched to a gene: 8. CDR3 length: 18 amino acids. The CDR3 DNA is TGTGCCAGCAGCTTACCGGGACAGGGGGCGTACGGTAATTCACCCCTCCACTTT. This translates into CASSLPGQGAYGNSPLHF.

The chain is built from TRBV7-2 and TRBJ1-2; D remains ambiguous. V lost 5 bases, J lost 8 bases, and 21 bases lay in between. Germline V CDR1 and CDR2: SGHTA, FQGNSA. The CDR3 covers 15 residues. CDR3 amino acids: CASSGGRASAGGYTF. The CDR3 bases are TGTGCCAGCAGCGGAGGGCGCGCCTCGGCGGGCGGCTACACCTTC. Supplemented by reference TRBV7-2 and TRBJ1-2, the full variable domain reads GAGVSQSPSNKVTEKGKDVELRCDPISGHTALYWYRQSLGQGLEFLIYFQGNSAPDKSGLPSDRFSAERTGGSVSTLTIQRTQQEDSAVYLCASSGGRASAGGYTFGSGTRLTVV.

CDR3 bases: TGTGCCATCAGGATAAAAGCTGGTACCCCCGAAGGCGAGCAGTACTTC. It specifies CAIRIKAGTPEGEQYF. The chain uses TRBV10-3 and TRBJ2-7; D call uncertain. The V gene lost 6 bases and the J gene lost 6 bases, with 24 bases spanning the gap. Germline-derived CDR1 and CDR2 are ENHRY and SYGVKD. This CDR3 has 16 amino acids.

This clonotype was counted many times. The chain couples TRBV7-9 to TRBJ1-6, with no clear D. There are 13 residues in the CDR3. CDR1 and CDR2 (germline): SEHNR, FQNEAQ (reference sequence). V gave up 5 bases and J gave up 10 bases, with 12 bases separating them. The CDR3 loop is CASSPRGESPLHF. Here the CDR3 DNA reads TGTGCCAGCAGCCCTCGGGGAGAATCACCCCTCCACTTT.

This clonotype was picked up many times. The rearrangement links TRBV7-6 to TRBJ1-5, with 9 positions matching TRBD1. Germline CDR1 and CDR2: SGHVS and FNYEAQ. V trimming: 5 bases; J trimming: 5 bases; junction bases outside the gene matches: 13. This CDR3 contains 17 residues. CDR3 in amino acids: CASSPRAGQGRDQPQHF. The CDR3 DNA reads TGTGCCAGCAGCCCTCGGGCCGGACAGGGGCGGGATCAGCCCCAGCATTTT.

The rearrangement links TRBV12-3 or TRBV12-4 to TRBJ1-2; the D is unclear. The V end lost 6 bases, the J end lost 7 bases, and 18 bases lay between the germline ends. The CDR3 length is 14 residues. CDR3 DNA: TGTGCCAGCAGCCCCGCGCCTGTGTCGCGTGGCTACACCTTC. The encoded protein is CASSPAPVSRGYTF.

This clonotype appeared a few times. The CDR3 protein is CASSPGTSGDPYEQYV. Written as DNA, the CDR3 is TGTGCCAGCAGTCCCGGGACTAGCGGCGACCCCTACGAGCAGTACGTC. The genes are TRBV6-2 or TRBV6-3 and TRBJ2-7; TRBD2 matches at 11 bases. Trimming took 5 bases from V and 2 from J; bases not matched to a gene: 8. The germline V gene encodes CDR1 MNHEY and CDR2 SVGEGT. The CDR3 contains 16 residues.

The chain couples TRBV6-1 to TRBJ2-1, with 9 nucleotides matching TRBD2. The CDR3 contains 11 residues. CDR1 is MNHNS, CDR2 SASEGT, per germline. The CDR3 DNA reads as TGTGGGGCGGGGGGGGACAATGAGCAGTTCTTC. Translated, it gives CGAGGDNEQFF.

At least ten counts were recorded for this clonotype. V is TRBV7-2 and J is TRBJ1-5; D uncertain. Trimming removed 4 bases from V and 8 bases from J, with 9 bases in between. CDR1 and CDR2 from the germline V gene are SGHTA and FQGNSA. CDR3 size: 12 residues. In DNA form, the CDR3 reads TGTGCCAGCAGCTCCCTCTTGGAGCCCCAGCATTTT. It encodes CASSSLLEPQHF.

This chain joins TRBV6-5 and TRBJ1-1; D gene ambiguous. The CDR3 consists of 11 residues. V was pared by 7 bases and J by 4 bases, with 7 bases between. Germline values: CDR1 MNHEY, CDR2 SVGAGI. The CDR3 nucleotides are TGTGCCAGCATGGTGTCCACTGAAGCTTTCTTT. Translated, it gives CASMVSTEAFF.